The present entry profiles one TCR beta chain with its context. CDR1 and CDR2 from the germline V gene are LNHDA and SQIVND (reference sequence). V shed 7 bases and J 8 bases; nucleotides not matched to a gene: 11. The CDR3 sequence is 14 residues long. The sample originates from a study of CXCR4 blockade with PD-1 therapy in pancreatic cancer. Method: immunoSEQ multiplex PCR; TCRdb's copy keeps in-frame clones and lacks some. Here the sample spans 5,000 or so clones, about half being singletons. The sample comprised tumor tissue. This chain links TRBV19 with TRBJ2-5, with 9 bases lining up with TRBD1. The sequence was collected from a human donor with pancreatic ductal adenocarcinoma. The chain's CDR3 is CASTIRTGEGTQYF. The DNA for the CDR3 is TGTGCCAGTACTATCCGGACAGGGGAAGGTACCCAGTACTTC.